This TCR beta chain stems from a study of blood T cell repertoires in COVID-19. The CDR3 has 13 residues. After removal of 4 bases from V and 11 bases from J, the junction contained 8 bases not matched to a gene. Germline-derived CDR1 and CDR2 are LGHDT and YNNKEL (reference sequence). The table came from immunoSEQ multiplex PCR; TCRdb's copy has only in-frame clones and leaves some out. The sample records over 55,000 clones, roughly 83% being singletons. This chain links TRBV3-1 (or the pseudogene TRBV3-2) with TRBJ2-4; 7 bases agree with TRBD2. The sequence was collected from a man aged 45-65 years with COVID-19, enrolled during active disease. Sequenced input: peripheral blood. For the CDR3, the DNA is TGTGCCAGCAGCCCCGGACTAGTTAGGGTTCAGTACTTC. Translation gives CASSPGLVRVQYF.